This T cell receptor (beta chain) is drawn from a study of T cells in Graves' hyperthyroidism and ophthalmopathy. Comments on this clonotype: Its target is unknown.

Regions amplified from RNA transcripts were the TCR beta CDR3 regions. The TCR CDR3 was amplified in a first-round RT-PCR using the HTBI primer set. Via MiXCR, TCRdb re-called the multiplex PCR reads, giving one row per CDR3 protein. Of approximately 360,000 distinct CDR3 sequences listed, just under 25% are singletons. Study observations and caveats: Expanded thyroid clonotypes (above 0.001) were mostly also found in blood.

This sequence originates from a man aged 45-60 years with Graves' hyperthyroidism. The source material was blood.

CDR3 DNA: TGTGCCAGCAGCCAACGACAGGGAAGCTCCTACGAGCAGTACTTC. This codes for CASSQRQGSSYEQYF. The chain employs TRBV14 and TRBJ2-7; 7 positions agree with TRBD1. V was clipped by 2 bases and J by 0 bases; unmatched bases: 4. The CDR3 length is 15 residues. Germline-derived CDR1 and CDR2 are SGHDN and FVKESK.